This T cell receptor (beta chain) was sequenced for a study of blood T cell repertoires in COVID-19. Background on the study: The United States, Italy and Spain were the sources of the acute and convalescent COVID-19 samples. PBMCs, B-cell-depleted T cells, or T cells provided the cDNA or gDNA that made up the material.

The germline V and J ends were trimmed by 4 bases and 0 bases, with 6 bases remaining between them. Germline V gene data show CDR1 as SGHNT and CDR2 as YENEEA. The CDR3 consists of 13 residues. Authors' data handling: Reference gene primer amplification in the assay estimated nucleated cell counts. TCRdb's table, derived via immunoSEQ multiplex PCR, lists solely in-frame clones and lacks some. V, J and clone size reflect that table, while D and trimming were determined from the DNA. The sample yields about 180,000 clones, over 75% seen once. The sample taken for sequencing was peripheral blood. The receptor's source is a woman aged 70 to 79 with acute or convalescent COVID-19. The chain employs TRBV11-3 and TRBJ1-1; D is unresolved. The CDR3 spells CASSSFLNTEAFF. The CDR3 DNA follows: TGTGCCAGCAGCTCCTTTTTGAACACTGAAGCTTTCTTT.